Following are 21 T cell receptor beta chains from one sample sequenced in a study of radiotherapy plus CTLA-4 blockade in lung cancer. Produced via immunoSEQ multiplex PCR; TCRdb's table is partial and in-frame only. The repertoire includes some 110,000 clones, over 65% of them detected once, and roughly 3.3% sits in the top ten. The sample consisted of peripheral blood, taken from a patient treated with radiotherapy plus ipilimumab. These receptors originate from a human donor with non-small cell lung cancer that progressed on radiotherapy plus ipilimumab. Some clones in this sample may be carry-over from other donors' samples.

V is TRBV5-1 and J is TRBJ2-5; TRBD2 might be the D (6 bases). The CDR3 runs 16 residues. Germline lookup yields CDR1 SGHRS and CDR2 YFSETQ. V lost 0 bases and J 5 bases, leaving 17 bases between the germline ends. The CDR3: CASSLVGTPRGETQYF. Here the CDR3 DNA reads TGCGCCAGCAGCTTGGTGGGAACCCCCCGGGGGGAGACCCAGTACTTC.

The chain couples TRBV19 to TRBJ1-2; the D is unclear. This CDR3 spans 12 amino acids. The germline V gene encodes CDR1 LNHDA and CDR2 SQIVND (reference sequence). V was trimmed by 4 bases and J by 4 bases, leaving 7 bases between them. CDR3 protein: CASSRVGYGYTF. The CDR3 DNA reads TGTGCCAGTAGTAGGGTAGGCTATGGCTACACCTTC.

This clone was seen only once. V usage is TRBV7-2 and J usage is TRBJ1-1; a weak D match, TRBD1 (5 bases). Looked up from germline, CDR1 is SGHTA and CDR2 is FQGNSA. V shed 5 bases and J shed 7 bases, with 8 bases lying between them. This CDR3 is built from 11 residues. CDR3 DNA sequence: TGTGCCAGCAGCCCGGGACGTGAAGCTTTCTTT. This gives the protein CASSPGREAFF.

The rearrangement uses TRBV2 and TRBJ1-2; TRBD1 matches 12 bases. The junction had 1 base not matched to a gene; V was cut back by 2 bases and J by 3 bases. The V gene's germline CDR1 is SNHLY and CDR2 FYNNEI. This CDR3 region has 15 residues. The CDR3 DNA reads TGTGCCAGCAGTGAAAGGGACAGGGGGCACTATGGCTACACCTTC. Its protein product is CASSERDRGHYGYTF.

CDR3 protein: CASKYQGAGEQYF. CDR3 coding DNA: TGTGCCAGCAAGTATCAGGGGGCGGGTGAGCAGTACTTC. This sequence joins TRBV2 and TRBJ2-7; 8 bases are a match to TRBD1. With V trimmed by 7 bases and J by 7 bases, 9 bases remained unmatched. Germline V gene sequence: CDR1 SNHLY, CDR2 FYNNEI. CDR3 length equals 13 residues. The full variable domain, with the rest looked up from reference TRBV2 and TRBJ2-7, is EPEVTQTPSHQVTQMGQEVILRCVPISNHLYFYWYRQILGQKVEFLVSFYNNEISEKSEIFDDQFSVERPDGSNFTLKIRSTKLEDSAMYFCASKYQGAGEQYFGPGTRLTVT.

The rearrangement links TRBV18 to TRBJ2-7; tentatively, D is TRBD2 (5 bases). The ends were cut back, 3 bases at V and 3 bases at J, with 15 bases in the middle. Germline CDR1 and CDR2: KGHSH and LQKENI. The CDR3 totals 15 residues. The CDR3 here is CASSPTHTSNYEQYF. The CDR3 nucleotides read TGTGCCAGCTCACCCACACACACTAGTAACTACGAGCAGTACTTC.

This clone was picked up one time. The CDR3 protein is CASSLSPGLDYGYTF. CDR3 in DNA: TGTGCCAGCAGTTTATCTCCAGGGTTGGACTATGGCTACACCTTC. The chain joins TRBV28 to TRBJ1-2, with D maybe TRBD1 (5 bases). This CDR3 has 15 amino acids. Germline CDR1 reads MDHEN; CDR2 reads SYDVKM. V was pared by 1 base and J by 3 bases, with 12 bases between.

This clone was observed at least ten times. V gene TRBV4-1 combines with J gene TRBJ2-2, with D possibly TRBD2 on 6 matching bases. Trimming cost V 1 base and J 8 bases, with 8 bases left between them. Germline CDR1 is MGHRA and CDR2 is YSYEKL. This CDR3 has 13 residues. In DNA, the CDR3 is TGCGCCAGCAGCCAAGCGGGGAGGGGGGAGCTGTTTTTT. Its protein is CASSQAGRGELFF.

This rearrangement joins TRBV5-1 to TRBJ1-2; TRBD1 might be the D (6 bases). CDR3 length: 15 residues. Germline V gives CDR1 SGHRS, CDR2 YFSETQ. V was trimmed by 1 base and J by 2 bases, leaving 12 bases between them. This CDR3 is CASSLSAGANYGYTF. The CDR3 DNA reads as TGCGCCAGCAGCTTGTCGGCGGGGGCCAACTATGGCTACACCTTC.

Only one count was recorded for this clone. The rearrangement links TRBV5-4 to TRBJ2-1; D is possibly TRBD2 (5 bases). This CDR3 comprises 14 residues. V was pared by 5 bases and J by 0 bases, with 9 bases between. The V gene's germline CDR1 is SGHNT and CDR2 YYREEE (reference sequence). The CDR3 DNA reads as TGTGCCAGCAGAAGGGAGAGCTCCTACAATGAGCAGTTCTTC. It yields the protein CASRRESSYNEQFF.

The rearrangement joins TRBV7-2 to TRBJ1-1, with 8 bases lining up with TRBD1. The V gene's germline CDR1 is SGHTA and CDR2 FQGNSA. The trim removed 6 bases at V and 3 bases at J, leaving 6 bases unmatched. CDR3 size: 14 residues. The CDR3 nucleotides are TGTGCCAGCAGAACAACAGGGGGATACACTGAAGCTTTCTTT. Amino acids: CASRTTGGYTEAFF. The whole variable domain, remainder taken from reference TRBV7-2 and TRBJ1-1, is GAGVSQSPSNKVTEKGKDVELRCDPISGHTALYWYRQSLGQGLEFLIYFQGNSAPDKSGLPSDRFSAERTGGSVSTLTIQRTQQEDSAVYLCASRTTGGYTEAFFGQGTRLTVV.

This rearrangement joins TRBV9 to TRBJ1-6, with TRBD1 as a possible D gene (6 bases). Trimming stripped 0 bases from V and 7 bases from J, with 14 bases between. The CDR3 spans 16 residues. Per germline, CDR1 SGDLS and CDR2 YYNGEE. This CDR3 is CASSVEGSRGNSPLHF. For the CDR3, the DNA is TGTGCCAGCAGCGTAGAGGGGTCCAGGGGAAATTCACCCCTCCACTTT.

The J gene is TRBJ2-7, the V gene TRBV7-2; 9 bases line up with TRBD1. J was trimmed by 4 bases and V by 1 base; bases with no gene match: 5. Germline loops: CDR1 SGHTA, CDR2 FQGNSA. This CDR3 contains 15 residues. The CDR3 loop reads CASSLGPGQGYEQYF. The CDR3 DNA is TGTGCCAGCAGCTTAGGCCCGGGACAGGGTTACGAGCAGTACTTC.

The rearrangement links TRBV19 to TRBJ2-7; the D gene is possibly TRBD2 (6 bases). Trimming removed 7 bases from V and 1 base from J, with 14 bases in between. CDR3 size: 14 residues. Germline V gives CDR1 LNHDA, CDR2 SQIVND (reference sequence). The CDR3 protein is CASTDGGLSYEQYF. DNA for the CDR3: TGTGCCAGTACCGATGGGGGACTTTCCTACGAGCAGTACTTC.

The chain joins TRBV5-6 to TRBJ1-3, with unresolved D. CDR1 is SGHDT, CDR2 YYEEEE, per germline. Deletions cut 0 bases from V and 3 bases from J, with 10 bases between. The CDR3 is 15 amino acids. CDR3 sequence: CASSLGAALGNTIYF. The CDR3 DNA reads TGTGCCAGCAGCTTGGGGGCAGCGCTTGGAAACACCATATATTTT.

This clone was recorded once. The rearrangement uses TRBV7-2 and TRBJ1-2; D may be TRBD1 (5 bases). Trimming took 5 bases from V and 14 from J, leaving 18 bases between them. CDR3 length: 12 residues. The V gene's germline CDR1 is SGHTA and CDR2 FQGNSA. The CDR3 DNA sequence: TGTGCCAGCAGCATCAACCGACAGCCAGGAACCTTC. As protein: CASSINRQPGTF.

V is TRBV29-1 and J is TRBJ2-3; D gene uncertain. Trimming stripped 4 bases from V and 2 bases from J, with 10 bases between. The CDR3 loop spans 13 amino acids. The germline CDR1 and CDR2 sequences are SQVTM and ANQGSEA. CDR3 in amino acids: CSVAGPYTDTQYF. The CDR3 region has the DNA TGCAGCGTTGCTGGCCCCTACACAGATACGCAGTATTTT.

This sequence joins TRBV29-1 and TRBJ2-3; D uncertain. Trimming shortened V by 7 bases and J by 2 bases, and 22 bases separated the two germline ends. Germline V gene sequence: CDR1 SQVTM, CDR2 ANQGSEA. The CDR3 spans 16 residues. CDR3 amino acids: CSATTGFVALTDTQYF. The CDR3 DNA sequence: TGCAGCGCTACAACTGGTTTTGTGGCTCTCACAGATACGCAGTATTTT.

The chain combines TRBV5-1 with TRBJ1-4; possibly TRBD1 for D (5 bases). Germline lookup yields CDR1 SGHRS and CDR2 YFSETQ. This CDR3 contains 15 residues. V shed 6 bases and J shed 0 bases, with 12 bases lying between them. The CDR3 is CASTPWGATNEKLFF. CDR3 in DNA: TGCGCCAGCACCCCTTGGGGCGCAACTAATGAAAAACTGTTTTTT. Based on the CDR3 plus reference TRBV5-1 and TRBJ1-4, the full variable domain is KAGVTQTPRYLIKTRGQQVTLSCSPISGHRSVSWYQQTPGQGLQFLFEYFSETQRNKGNFPGRFSGRQFSNSRSEMNVSTLELGDSALYLCASTPWGATNEKLFFGSGTQLSVL.

CDR3 sequence reads: CASSATSGGAMWQETQYF. The CDR3 DNA reads as TGTGCCAGCAGCGCAACTAGCGGGGGGGCAATGTGGCAAGAGACCCAGTACTTC. The chain links TRBV4-2 to TRBJ2-5, with 13 nucleotides matching TRBD2. The germline V gene encodes CDR1 LGHNA and CDR2 YNFKEQ. The CDR3 contains 18 residues. J gave up 2 bases and V 5 bases, and 11 bases lay outside the gene matches.

The rearrangement joins TRBV13 to TRBJ2-1; 15 bases line up with TRBD2. The V gene's germline CDR1 is PRHDT and CDR2 FYEKMQ (reference sequence). With 3 bases clipped from V and 8 bases from J, the junction kept 8 bases outside the gene matches. The CDR3 consists of 17 residues. The CDR3 bases are TGTGCCAGCAGCTTCTTAATTGGGACTAGCGGGGGGTATGAGCAGTTCTTC. Translated, it gives CASSFLIGTSGGYEQFF.